This T cell receptor beta chain was captured in a study of OX40 agonist ivuxolimab in advanced cancers. Study-level background: From 23 to 79 years was the age range, with a mean of around 60 years, and roughly 80% were male.

Here immunoSEQ multiplex PCR was the method, and the copy in TCRdb shows in-frame clones only, minus some. The sample lists roughly 60,000 clones, 70% to 90% occurring once. The sample holds one count of this clone. Patients who had autoimmune disease history or got systemic immunosuppression were left out. Trimming took off 2 bases at V and 5 bases at J, with 10 bases between the two ends. Germline V gives CDR1 SGHRS, CDR2 YFSETQ. This CDR3 comprises 13 residues. The receptor's source is an adult with an advanced solid tumor such as melanoma, head and neck, liver or kidney cancer. The chain recombines TRBV5-1 with TRBJ2-5; D may be TRBD2 (5 bases). The sequencing used CD4+ or CD8+ T cells sorted from blood, collected in a trial of the OX40 agonist ivuxolimab. CDR3 protein: CASSFGRGETQYF. In DNA, the CDR3 is TGCGCCAGCAGCTTTGGGAGAGGGGAGACCCAGTACTTC.